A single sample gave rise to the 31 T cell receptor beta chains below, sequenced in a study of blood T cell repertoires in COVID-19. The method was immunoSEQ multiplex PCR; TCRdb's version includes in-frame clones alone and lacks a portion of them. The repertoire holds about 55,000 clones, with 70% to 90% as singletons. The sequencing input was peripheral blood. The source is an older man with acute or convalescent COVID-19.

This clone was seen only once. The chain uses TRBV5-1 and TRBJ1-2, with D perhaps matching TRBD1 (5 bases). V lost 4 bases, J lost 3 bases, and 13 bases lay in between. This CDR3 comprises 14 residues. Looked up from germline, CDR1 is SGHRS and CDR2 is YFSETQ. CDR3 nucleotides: TGCGCCAGCAGCCAGGACGGGGGAGACTATGGCTACACCTTC. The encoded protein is CASSQDGGDYGYTF. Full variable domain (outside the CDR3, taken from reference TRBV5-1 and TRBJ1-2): KAGVTQTPRYLIKTRGQQVTLSCSPISGHRSVSWYQQTPGQGLQFLFEYFSETQRNKGNFPGRFSGRQFSNSRSEMNVSTLELGDSALYLCASSQDGGDYGYTFGSGTRLTVV.

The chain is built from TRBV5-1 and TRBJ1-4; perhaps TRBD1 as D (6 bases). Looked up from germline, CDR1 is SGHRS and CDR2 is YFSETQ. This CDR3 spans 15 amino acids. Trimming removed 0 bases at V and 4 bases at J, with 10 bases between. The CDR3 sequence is CASSLGGQYNEKLFF. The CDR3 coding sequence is TGCGCCAGCAGCTTGGGAGGACAGTATAATGAAAAACTGTTTTTT.

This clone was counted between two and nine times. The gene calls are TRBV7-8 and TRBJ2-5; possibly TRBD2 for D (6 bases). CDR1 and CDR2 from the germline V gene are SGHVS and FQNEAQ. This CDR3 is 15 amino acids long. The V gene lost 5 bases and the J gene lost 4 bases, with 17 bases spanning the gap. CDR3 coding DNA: TGTGCCAGCAGCCTCCAGCGGGTCGGGGGAGAGACCCAGTACTTC. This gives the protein CASSLQRVGGETQYF.

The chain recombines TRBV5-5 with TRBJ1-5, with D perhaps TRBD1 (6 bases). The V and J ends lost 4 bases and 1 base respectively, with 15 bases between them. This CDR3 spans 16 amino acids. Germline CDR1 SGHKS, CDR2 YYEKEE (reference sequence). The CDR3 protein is CASSPGTSQSNQPQHF. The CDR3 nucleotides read TGTGCCAGCAGCCCCGGGACAAGTCAAAGCAATCAGCCCCAGCATTTT.

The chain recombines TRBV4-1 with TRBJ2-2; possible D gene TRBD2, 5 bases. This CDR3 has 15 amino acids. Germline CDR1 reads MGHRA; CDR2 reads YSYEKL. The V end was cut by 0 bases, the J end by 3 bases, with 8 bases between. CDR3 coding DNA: TGCGCCAGCAGCCAAGAGGCTAGCTACACCGGGGAGCTGTTTTTT. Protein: CASSQEASYTGELFF.

This chain's CDR3 is CASSLGGGRNQPQHF. DNA of the CDR3: TGTGCCAGCAGCTTGGGAGGGGGAAGAAATCAGCCCCAGCATTTT. V and J are TRBV5-4 and TRBJ1-5, with a tentative D call TRBD1 (6 bases). This CDR3 contains 15 residues. Germline CDR1 is SGHNT and CDR2 is YYREEE (reference sequence). Trimming cost V 0 bases and J 4 bases, with 11 bases left between them.

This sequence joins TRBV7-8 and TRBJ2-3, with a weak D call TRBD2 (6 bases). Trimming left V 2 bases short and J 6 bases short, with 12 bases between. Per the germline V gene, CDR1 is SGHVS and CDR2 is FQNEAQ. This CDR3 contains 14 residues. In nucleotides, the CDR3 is TGTGCCAGCAGCTTATCAGGCGGGGAGGATACGCAGTATTTT. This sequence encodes CASSLSGGEDTQYF. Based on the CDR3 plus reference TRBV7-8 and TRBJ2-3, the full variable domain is GAGVSQSPRYKVAKRGQDVALRCDPISGHVSLFWYQQALGQGPEFLTYFQNEAQLDKSGLPSDRFFAERPEGSVSTLKIQRTQQEDSAVYLCASSLSGGEDTQYFGPGTRLTVL.

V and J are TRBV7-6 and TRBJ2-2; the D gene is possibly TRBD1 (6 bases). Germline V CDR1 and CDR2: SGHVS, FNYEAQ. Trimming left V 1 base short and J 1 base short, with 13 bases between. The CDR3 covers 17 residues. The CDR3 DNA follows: TGTGCCAGCAGCTTAGTTGGGGGCGGATTGAACACCGGGGAGCTGTTTTTT. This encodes CASSLVGGGLNTGELFF.

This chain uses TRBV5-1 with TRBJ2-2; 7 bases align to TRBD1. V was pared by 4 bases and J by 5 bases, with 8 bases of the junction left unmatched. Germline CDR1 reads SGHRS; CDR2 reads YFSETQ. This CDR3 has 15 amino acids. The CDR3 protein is CASSPAGQATGELFF. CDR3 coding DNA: TGCGCCAGCAGCCCGGCCGGACAGGCTACCGGGGAGCTGTTTTTT.

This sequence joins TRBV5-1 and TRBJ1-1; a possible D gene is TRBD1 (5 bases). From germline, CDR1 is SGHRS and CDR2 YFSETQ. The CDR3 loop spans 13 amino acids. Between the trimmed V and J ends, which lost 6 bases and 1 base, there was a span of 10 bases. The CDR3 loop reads CASTVGQNTEAFF. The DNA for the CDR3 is TGCGCCAGCACCGTGGGGCAGAACACTGAAGCTTTCTTT.

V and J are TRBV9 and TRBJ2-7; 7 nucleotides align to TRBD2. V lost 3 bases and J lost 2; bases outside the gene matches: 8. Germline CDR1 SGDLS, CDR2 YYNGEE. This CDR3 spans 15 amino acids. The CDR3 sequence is CASSAHRDYAYEQYF. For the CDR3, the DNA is TGTGCCAGCAGCGCACACCGGGACTACGCCTACGAGCAGTACTTC.

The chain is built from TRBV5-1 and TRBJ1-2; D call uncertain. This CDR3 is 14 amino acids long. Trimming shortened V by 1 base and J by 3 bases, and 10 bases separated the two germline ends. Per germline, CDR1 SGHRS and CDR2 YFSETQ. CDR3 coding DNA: TGCGCCAGCAGCTTGACATCCCCCGACTATGGCTACACCTTC. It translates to CASSLTSPDYGYTF.

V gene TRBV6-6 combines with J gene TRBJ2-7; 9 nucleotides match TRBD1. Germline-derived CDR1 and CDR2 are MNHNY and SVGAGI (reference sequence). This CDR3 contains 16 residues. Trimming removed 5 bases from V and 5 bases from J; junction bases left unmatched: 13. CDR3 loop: CASSPPGTGQGNEQYF. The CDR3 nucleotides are TGTGCCAGCAGTCCACCCGGAACGGGACAGGGCAACGAGCAGTACTTC.

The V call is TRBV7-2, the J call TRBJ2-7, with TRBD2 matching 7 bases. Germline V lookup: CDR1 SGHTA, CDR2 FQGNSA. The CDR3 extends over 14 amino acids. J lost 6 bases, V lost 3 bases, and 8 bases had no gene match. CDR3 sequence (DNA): TGTGCCAGCAGCTTGGGGGGGTCTGGGTTCGAGCAGTACTTC. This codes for CASSLGGSGFEQYF.

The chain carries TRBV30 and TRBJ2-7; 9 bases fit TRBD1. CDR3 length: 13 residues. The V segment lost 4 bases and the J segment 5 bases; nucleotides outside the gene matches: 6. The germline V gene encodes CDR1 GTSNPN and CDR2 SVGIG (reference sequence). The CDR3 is CAWNAGTGNEQYF. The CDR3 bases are TGTGCCTGGAACGCCGGGACAGGGAACGAGCAGTACTTC.

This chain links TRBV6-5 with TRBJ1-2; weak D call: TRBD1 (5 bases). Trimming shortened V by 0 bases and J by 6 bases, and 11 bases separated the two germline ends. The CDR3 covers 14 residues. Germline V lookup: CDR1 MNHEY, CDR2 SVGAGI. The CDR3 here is CASSYSTESDGYTF. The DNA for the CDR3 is TGTGCCAGCAGTTACTCGACAGAATCTGATGGCTACACCTTC.

CDR3 coding DNA: TGTGCCAGCAACTTGGACACCTTAGCCCTGGGGACCCAGTACTTC. This translates into CASNLDTLALGTQYF. The V gene is TRBV7-6, the J gene TRBJ2-5; possible D gene TRBD1, 5 bases. This CDR3 contains 15 residues. Germline V CDR1 and CDR2: SGHVS, FNYEAQ. V lost 7 bases, J lost 7 bases, and 22 bases lay in between. The full variable domain, its missing parts supplied by reference TRBV7-6 and TRBJ2-5, is GAGVSQSPRYKVTKRGQDVALRCDPISGHVSLYWYRQALGQGPEFLTYFNYEAQQDKSGLPNDRFSAERPEGSISTLTIQRTEQRDSAMYRCASNLDTLALGTQYFGPGTRLLVL.

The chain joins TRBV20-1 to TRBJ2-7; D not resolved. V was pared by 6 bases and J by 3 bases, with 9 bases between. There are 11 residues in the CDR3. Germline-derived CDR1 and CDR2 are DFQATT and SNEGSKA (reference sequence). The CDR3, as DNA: TGCAGTGCGCCTACTCACTACGAGCAGTACTTC. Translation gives CSAPTHYEQYF.

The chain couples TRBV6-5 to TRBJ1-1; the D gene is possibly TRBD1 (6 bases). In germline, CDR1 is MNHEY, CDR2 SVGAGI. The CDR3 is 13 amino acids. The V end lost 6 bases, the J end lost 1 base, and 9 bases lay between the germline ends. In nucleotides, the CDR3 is TGTGCCAGCAGACAGACAGGGAACACTGAAGCTTTCTTT. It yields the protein CASRQTGNTEAFF.

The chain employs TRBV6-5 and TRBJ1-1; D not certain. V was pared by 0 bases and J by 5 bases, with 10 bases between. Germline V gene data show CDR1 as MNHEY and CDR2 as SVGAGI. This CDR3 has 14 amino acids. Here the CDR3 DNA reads TGTGCCAGCAGTTACTCGTTCCGGGAAACTGAAGCTTTCTTT. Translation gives CASSYSFRETEAFF.

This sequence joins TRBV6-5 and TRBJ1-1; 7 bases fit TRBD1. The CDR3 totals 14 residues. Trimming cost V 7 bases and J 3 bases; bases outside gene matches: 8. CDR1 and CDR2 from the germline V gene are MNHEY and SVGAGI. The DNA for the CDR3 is TGTGCCAGCACGCGGCGCAGGGGGGACACTGAAGCTTTCTTT. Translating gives CASTRRRGDTEAFF.

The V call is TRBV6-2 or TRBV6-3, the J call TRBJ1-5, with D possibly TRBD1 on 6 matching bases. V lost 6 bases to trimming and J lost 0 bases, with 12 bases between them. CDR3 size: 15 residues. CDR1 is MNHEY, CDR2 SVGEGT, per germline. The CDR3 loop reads CASSPGHHSNQPQHF. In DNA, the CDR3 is TGTGCCAGCAGCCCGGGACACCATAGCAATCAGCCCCAGCATTTT.

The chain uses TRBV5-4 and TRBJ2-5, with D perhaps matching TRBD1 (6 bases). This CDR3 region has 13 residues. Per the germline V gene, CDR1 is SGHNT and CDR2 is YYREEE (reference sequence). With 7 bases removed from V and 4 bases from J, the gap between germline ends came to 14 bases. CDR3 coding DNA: TGTGCCAGCTCCAGGGGAACTGGAGAGACCCAGTACTTC. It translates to CASSRGTGETQYF. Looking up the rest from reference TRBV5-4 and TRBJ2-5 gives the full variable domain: ETGVTQSPTHLIKTRGQQVTLRCSSQSGHNTVSWYQQALGQGPQFIFQYYREEENGRGNFPPRFSGLQFPNYSSELNVNALELDDSALYLCASSRGTGETQYFGPGTRLLVL.

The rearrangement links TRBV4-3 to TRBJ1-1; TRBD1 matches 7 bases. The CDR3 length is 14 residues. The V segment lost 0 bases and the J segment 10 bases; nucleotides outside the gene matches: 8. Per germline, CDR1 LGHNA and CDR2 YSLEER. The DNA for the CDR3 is TGCGCCAGCAGCCAAGATTTAAGGGGGCGGAGAGCTTTCTTT. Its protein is CASSQDLRGRRAFF.

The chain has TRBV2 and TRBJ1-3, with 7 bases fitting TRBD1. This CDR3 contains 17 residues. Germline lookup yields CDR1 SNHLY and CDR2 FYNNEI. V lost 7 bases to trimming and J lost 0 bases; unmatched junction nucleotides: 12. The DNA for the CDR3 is TGTGCCAGCACCCAAGTACAGGGGTACCGCTCTGGAAACACCATATATTTT. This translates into CASTQVQGYRSGNTIYF.

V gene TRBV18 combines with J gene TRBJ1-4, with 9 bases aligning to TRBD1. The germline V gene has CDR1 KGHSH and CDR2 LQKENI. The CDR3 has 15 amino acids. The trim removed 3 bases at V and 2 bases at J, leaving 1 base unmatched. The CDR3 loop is CASSPGTGTNEKLFF. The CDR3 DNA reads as TGTGCCAGCTCACCCGGGACAGGGACTAATGAAAAACTGTTTTTT.

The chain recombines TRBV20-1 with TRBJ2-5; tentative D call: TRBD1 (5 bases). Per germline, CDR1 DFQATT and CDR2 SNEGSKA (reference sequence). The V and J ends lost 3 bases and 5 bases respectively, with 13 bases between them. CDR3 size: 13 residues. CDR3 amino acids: CSASVRERETQYF. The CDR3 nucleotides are TGCAGTGCTAGTGTCAGGGAAAGGGAGACCCAGTACTTC.

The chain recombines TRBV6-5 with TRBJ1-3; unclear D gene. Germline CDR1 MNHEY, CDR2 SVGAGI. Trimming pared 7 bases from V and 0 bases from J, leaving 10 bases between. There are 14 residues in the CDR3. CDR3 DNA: TGTGCCAGCACTCAGACACACTCTGGAAACACCATATATTTT. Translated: CASTQTHSGNTIYF.

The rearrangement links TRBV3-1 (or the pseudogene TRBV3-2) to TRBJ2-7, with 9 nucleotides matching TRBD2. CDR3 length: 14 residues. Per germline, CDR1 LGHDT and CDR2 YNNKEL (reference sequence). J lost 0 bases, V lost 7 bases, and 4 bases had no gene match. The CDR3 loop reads CASKHSGGSYEQYF. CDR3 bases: TGTGCCAGCAAGCATAGCGGGGGCTCCTACGAGCAGTACTTC.

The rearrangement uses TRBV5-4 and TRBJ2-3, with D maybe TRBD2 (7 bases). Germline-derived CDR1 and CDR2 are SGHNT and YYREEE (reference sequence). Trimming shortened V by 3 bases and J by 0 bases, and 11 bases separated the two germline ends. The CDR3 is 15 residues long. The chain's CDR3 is CASSSGGPSTDTQYF. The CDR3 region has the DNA TGTGCCAGCAGCTCCGGGGGGCCGAGCACAGATACGCAGTATTTT.

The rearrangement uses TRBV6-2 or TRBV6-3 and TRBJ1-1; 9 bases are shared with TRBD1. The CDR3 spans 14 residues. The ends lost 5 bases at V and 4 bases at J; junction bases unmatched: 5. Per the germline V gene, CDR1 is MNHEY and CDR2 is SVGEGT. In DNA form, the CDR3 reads TGTGCCAGCAGTGCTCGGGACAGGGCCACTGAAGCTTTCTTT. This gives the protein CASSARDRATEAFF.